Described below is a single TCR beta chain sequence and its context. Its target is unknown. The sample originates from a study of blood T cells in healthy people across ages. Study results and limitations: Observed TCR beta diversity showed a strong correlation with the percentage of naive T cells as measured by flow cytometry. A greater number of naive CD4+ cells and higher diversity distinguished long-lived donors from aged donors.

Then a second PCR, running about 6 to 12 cycles, was carried out with a sample-barcoded 5' primer and a J-beta primer mix. A template-switch adaptor containing 12 random nucleotides labeled each cDNA molecule. One entry per CDR3 protein, called by TCRdb with MiXCR from the 5' RACE reads. The sample contains 850,000 to 1,000,000 distinct CDR3 sequences, roughly 50% of which appear only once. V was cut by 6 bases and J by 2 bases, with 9 bases left in between. The length of the CDR3 is 13 residues. This rearrangement joins TRBV12-3 or TRBV12-4 to TRBJ2-3; no firm D call. Material: blood. The receptor was isolated from a woman aged 55 to 70 in good health. The CDR3 protein is CASSRAITDTQYF. CDR3 DNA sequence: TGTGCCAGCAGCCGGGCCATCACAGATACGCAGTATTTT.